This T cell receptor (beta chain) originates from a study of cytotoxic CD8 clonotypes in ibrutinib-treated CLL. Overall study: Collecting the response samples happened after a median 12 months of treatment, with a range of 6 to 36.

Profiling relied on immunoSEQ multiplex PCR, and the TCRdb table lists in-frame clones only, not all of them. The sample holds around 250,000 clones, about three quarters seen once. Sequencing was performed on PBMCs, taken after 24 months of ibrutinib treatment. This sequence was found in a human donor with chronic lymphocytic leukemia.

As DNA, the CDR3 is TGTGCCAGCAGCGACCGGGACAGGGACCAAGAGACCCAGTACTTC. Residues: CASSDRDRDQETQYF. This sequence joins TRBV9 and TRBJ2-5, with 9 bases lining up with TRBD1. The CDR3 length is 15 residues. Germline CDR1 SGDLS, CDR2 YYNGEE. J lost 0 bases, V lost 3 bases, and 3 bases had no gene match.